This T cell receptor (beta chain) was profiled in a study of T cell clonotyping in hematopoietic cell transplantation listed by TCRdb under 2021. Study-wide context: The study collected roughly 150 blood samples from some 35 consecutive transplant recipients and their related donors. Recruitment of patients was conducted between September 2015 and January 2017, and follow-up was continued until late 2020 or death. The investigation overall reported the following: The sample size was limited and the cells went unsorted, which meant the CD4 and CD8 repertoire contributions could not be told apart. A decrease in recipient TCR diversity was observed after transplant, and a progressive increase in pathologically expanded clonotypes was seen from day 30 to day 180. Just a small fraction of recipient repertoires overlapped with donor repertoires, and more than 97% appeared de novo at the given depth. Broader posttransplant TCR repertoire diversity was predicted by donor and pretransplant recipient Inverse Simpson Index values.

With respect to this clone: Its binding antigen is unknown. There are no base qualities to consult, and no much larger clone falls within one base.

For TCR beta sequencing, blood samples came from the related transplant donors. Using Nuclei Lysis Solution, genomic DNA was extracted from unfractionated peripheral blood mononuclear cells that were either fresh or cryopreserved. With the immunoSEQ assay, which is a bias-controlled multiplex PCR relying on V- and J-specific primers, TCR beta CDR3 regions were amplified from genomic DNA. In a second PCR step, a proprietary barcode and Illumina adapter sequences were attached to the CDR3 amplicons. An Illumina MiSeq instrument was used for sequencing of the CDR3 libraries. Per the authors' processing: Export and quality control were performed with immunoSEQ Analyzer 3.0, and downstream analyses were performed with R Bioconductor and Immunarch. Only productive rearrangements in the normalized downsampled data set went into calculating the repertoire metrics. In the normalized cohort, clonotypes with more than 5 templates were defined as pathologically expanded. The Inverse Simpson Index was used to measure repertoire diversity. The non-normalized data set was used for CMV-specificity analyses so that all clonotypes could be captured. The table was pulled from immuneACCESS by TCRdb, which kept in-frame rearrangements only. Such tables lose some clones; where checked, under half of the loss comes from unresolved V genes, and the rest has no known cause. V and J calls and clone size are as listed in that table; D and trimming were resolved from the DNA. The sample table holds approximately 75,000 clones, of which roughly 94% were seen once. The ten largest clones represent about 1.5% of the sample.

From its cysteine to its phenylalanine, the CDR3 spans 10 amino acids. The DNA shown is the 30-base CDR3, in frame from base 1. The sequence is built from TRBV21-1 and TRBJ2-5; the D segment call TRBD2 is taken from the table without a DNA check. TRBV21-1 is given as a pseudogene. The sequenced material came from peripheral blood mononuclear cells. The receptor comes from a man aged 50 or older in good health. Some clones in this sample may be carry-over from other donors' samples. CDR3 reads: CASRRETQYF. The DNA sequence is given as TGTGCCAGCAGGAGGGAGACCCAGTACTTC.